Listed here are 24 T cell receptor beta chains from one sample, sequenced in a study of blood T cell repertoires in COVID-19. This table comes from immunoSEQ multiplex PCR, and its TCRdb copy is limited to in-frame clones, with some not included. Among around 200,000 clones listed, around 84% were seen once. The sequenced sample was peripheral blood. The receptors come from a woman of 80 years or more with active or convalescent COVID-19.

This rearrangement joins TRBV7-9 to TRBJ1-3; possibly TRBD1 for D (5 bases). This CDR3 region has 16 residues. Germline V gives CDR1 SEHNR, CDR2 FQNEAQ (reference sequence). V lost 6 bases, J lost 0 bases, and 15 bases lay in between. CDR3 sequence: CASSSYDRSSGNTIYF. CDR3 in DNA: TGTGCCAGCAGTTCCTATGACAGAAGCTCTGGAAACACCATATATTTT.

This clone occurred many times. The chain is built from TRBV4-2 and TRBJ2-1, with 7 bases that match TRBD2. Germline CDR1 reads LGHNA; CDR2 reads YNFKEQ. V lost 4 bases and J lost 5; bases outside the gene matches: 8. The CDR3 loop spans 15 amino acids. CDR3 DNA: TGTGCCAGCAGCCGGTCAGCGGGGATGGACAATGAGCAGTTCTTC. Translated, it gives CASSRSAGMDNEQFF.

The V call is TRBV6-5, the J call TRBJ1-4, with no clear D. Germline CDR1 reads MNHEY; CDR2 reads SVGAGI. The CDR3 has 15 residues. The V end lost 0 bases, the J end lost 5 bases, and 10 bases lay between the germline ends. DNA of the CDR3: TGTGCCAGCAGTTACTCGGGAGTTTCCAATGAAAAACTGTTTTTT. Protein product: CASSYSGVSNEKLFF.

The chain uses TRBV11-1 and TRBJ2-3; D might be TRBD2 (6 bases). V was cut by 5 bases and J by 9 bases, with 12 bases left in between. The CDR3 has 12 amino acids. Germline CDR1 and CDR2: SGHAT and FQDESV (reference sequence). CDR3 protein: CASSGRGTTQYF. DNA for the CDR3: TGTGCCAGCAGCGGGCGGGGCACCACGCAGTATTTT.

CDR3: CASSPRTASNEKLFF. The CDR3 DNA is TGTGCCAGCAGCCCAAGGACAGCTTCCAATGAAAAACTGTTTTTT. V usage is TRBV2 and J usage is TRBJ1-4; maybe TRBD1 (6 bases). V lost 6 bases and J 5 bases, leaving 16 bases between the germline ends. The germline gives CDR1 SNHLY, CDR2 FYNNEI. The CDR3 has 15 amino acids.

CDR3 DNA sequence: TGTGCCAGCAGCCCCCCGGGACAGCGCACCGAGCAGTACTTC. As protein: CASSPPGQRTEQYF. The V call is TRBV6-2 or TRBV6-3, the J call TRBJ2-7, with 7 bases matching TRBD1. Germline lookup yields CDR1 MNHEY and CDR2 SVGEGT. With 6 bases clipped from V and 6 bases from J, the junction kept 11 bases outside the gene matches. The CDR3 runs 14 residues.

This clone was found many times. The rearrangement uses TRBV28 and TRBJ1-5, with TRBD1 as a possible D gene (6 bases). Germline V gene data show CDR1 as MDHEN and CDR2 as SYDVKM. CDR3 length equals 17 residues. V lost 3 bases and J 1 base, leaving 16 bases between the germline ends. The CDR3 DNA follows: TGTGCCAGCAGTTTCCCGAACAGGGTGCGGAGCAATCAGCCCCAGCATTTT. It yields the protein CASSFPNRVRSNQPQHF.

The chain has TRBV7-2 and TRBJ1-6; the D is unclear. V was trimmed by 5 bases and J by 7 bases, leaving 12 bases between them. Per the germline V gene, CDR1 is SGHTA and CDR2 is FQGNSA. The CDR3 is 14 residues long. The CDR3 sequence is CASSPEGTNSPLHF. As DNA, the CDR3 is TGTGCCAGCAGCCCCGAGGGAACGAATTCACCCCTCCACTTT. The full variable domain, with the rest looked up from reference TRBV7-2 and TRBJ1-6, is GAGVSQSPSNKVTEKGKDVELRCDPISGHTALYWYRQSLGQGLEFLIYFQGNSAPDKSGLPSDRFSAERTGGSVSTLTIQRTQQEDSAVYLCASSPEGTNSPLHFGNGTRLTVT.

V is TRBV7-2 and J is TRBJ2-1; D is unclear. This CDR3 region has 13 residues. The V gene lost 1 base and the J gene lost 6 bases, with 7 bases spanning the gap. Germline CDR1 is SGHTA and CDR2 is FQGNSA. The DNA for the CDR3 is TGTGCCAGCAGCTTAGGTTTCTTCAATGAGCAGTTCTTC. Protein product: CASSLGFFNEQFF.

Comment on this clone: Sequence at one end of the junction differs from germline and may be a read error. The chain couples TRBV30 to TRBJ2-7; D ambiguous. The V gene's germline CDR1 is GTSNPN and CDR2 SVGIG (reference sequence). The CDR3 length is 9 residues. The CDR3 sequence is CAWSAREIF. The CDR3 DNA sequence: TGTGCCTGGAGTGCCCGAGAGATCTTC. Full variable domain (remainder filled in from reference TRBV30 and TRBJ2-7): SQTIHQWPATLVQPVGSPLSLECTVEGTSNPNLYWYRQAAGRGLQLLFYSVGIGQISSEVPQNLSASRPQDRQFILSSKKLLLSDSGFYLCAWSAREIFGPGTRLTVT.

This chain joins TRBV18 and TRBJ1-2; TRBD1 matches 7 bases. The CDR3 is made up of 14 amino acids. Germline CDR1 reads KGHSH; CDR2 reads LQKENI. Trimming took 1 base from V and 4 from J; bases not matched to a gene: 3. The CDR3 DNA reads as TGTGCCAGCTCACCACAGACAGGGATCTATGGCTACACCTTC. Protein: CASSPQTGIYGYTF. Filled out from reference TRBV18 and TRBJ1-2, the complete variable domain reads NAGVMQNPRHLVRRRGQEARLRCSPMKGHSHVYWYRQLPEEGLKFMVYLQKENIIDESGMPKERFSAEFPKEGPSILRIQQVVRGDSAAYFCASSPQTGIYGYTFGSGTRLTVV.

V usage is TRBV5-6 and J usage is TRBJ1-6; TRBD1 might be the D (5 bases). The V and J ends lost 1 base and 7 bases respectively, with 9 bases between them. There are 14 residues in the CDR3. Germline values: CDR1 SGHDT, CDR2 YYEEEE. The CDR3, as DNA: TGTGCCAGCAGCTTGAGACAGTCAAATTCACCCCTCCACTTT. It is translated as CASSLRQSNSPLHF.

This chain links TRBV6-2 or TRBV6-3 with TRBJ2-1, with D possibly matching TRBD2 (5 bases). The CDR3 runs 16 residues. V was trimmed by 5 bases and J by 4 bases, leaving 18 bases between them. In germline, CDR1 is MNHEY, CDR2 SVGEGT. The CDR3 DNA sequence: TGTGCCAGCAGTCCCGAAGCTAGCTTGGGATACAATGAGCAGTTCTTC. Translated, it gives CASSPEASLGYNEQFF.

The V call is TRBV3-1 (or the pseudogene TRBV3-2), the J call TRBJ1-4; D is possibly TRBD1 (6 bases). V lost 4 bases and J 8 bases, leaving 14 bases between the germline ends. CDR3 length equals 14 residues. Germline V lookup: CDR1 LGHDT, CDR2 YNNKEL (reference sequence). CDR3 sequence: CASSLRGAREKLFF. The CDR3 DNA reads TGTGCCAGCAGCCTACGGGGGGCGAGGGAAAAACTGTTTTTT.

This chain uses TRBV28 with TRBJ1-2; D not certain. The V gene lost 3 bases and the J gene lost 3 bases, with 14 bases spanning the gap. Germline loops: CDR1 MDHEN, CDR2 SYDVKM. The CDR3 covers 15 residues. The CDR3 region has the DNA TGTGCCAGCAGTTTGCCGGGGATTCCTTACTATGGCTACACCTTC. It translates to CASSLPGIPYYGYTF.

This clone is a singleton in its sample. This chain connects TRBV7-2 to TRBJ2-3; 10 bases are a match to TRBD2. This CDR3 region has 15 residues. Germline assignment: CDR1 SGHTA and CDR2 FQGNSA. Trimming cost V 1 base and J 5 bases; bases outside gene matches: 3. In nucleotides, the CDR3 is TGTGCCAGCAGCTTAGTTAGCGGGGGGCAAGATACGCAGTATTTT. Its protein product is CASSLVSGGQDTQYF.

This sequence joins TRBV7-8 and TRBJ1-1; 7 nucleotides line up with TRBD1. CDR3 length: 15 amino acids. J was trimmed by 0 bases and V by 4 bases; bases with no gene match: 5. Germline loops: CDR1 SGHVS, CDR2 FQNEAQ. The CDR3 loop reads CASSYRTGLNTEAFF. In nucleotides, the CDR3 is TGTGCCAGCAGCTACCGGACAGGATTGAACACTGAAGCTTTCTTT.

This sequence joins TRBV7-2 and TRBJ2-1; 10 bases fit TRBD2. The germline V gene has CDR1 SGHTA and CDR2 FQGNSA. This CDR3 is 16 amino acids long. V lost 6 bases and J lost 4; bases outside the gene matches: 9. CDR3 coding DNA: TGTGCCAGCAGAAAAGGACTAGCGGAAGGATACAATGAGCAGTTCTTC. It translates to CASRKGLAEGYNEQFF.

CDR3 region: CASRDKPSTDTQYF. The CDR3 DNA reads TGTGCCAGCAGGGACAAACCTAGCACAGATACGCAGTATTTT. This chain links TRBV6-5 with TRBJ2-3; TRBD1 is a possible D gene (5 bases). V gave up 6 bases and J gave up 0 bases, with 10 bases separating them. In germline, CDR1 is MNHEY, CDR2 SVGAGI. The CDR3 consists of 14 residues.

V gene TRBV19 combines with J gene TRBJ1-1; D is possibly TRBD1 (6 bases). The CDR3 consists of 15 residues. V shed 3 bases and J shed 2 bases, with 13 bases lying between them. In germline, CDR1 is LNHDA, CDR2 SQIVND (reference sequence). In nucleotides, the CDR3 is TGTGCCAGTAGTATGTGGGGGCGAGCAAACACTGAAGCTTTCTTT. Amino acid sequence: CASSMWGRANTEAFF.

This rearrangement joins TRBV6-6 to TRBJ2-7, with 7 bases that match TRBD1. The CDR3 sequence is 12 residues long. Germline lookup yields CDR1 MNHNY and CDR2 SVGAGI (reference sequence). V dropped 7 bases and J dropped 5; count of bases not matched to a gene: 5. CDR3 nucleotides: TGTGCCAGCACGAAAGGACAGGACGAGCAGTACTTC. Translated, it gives CASTKGQDEQYF.

CDR3 loop: CASSQMTGSDGYTF. For the CDR3, the DNA is TGTGCCAGCTCACAAATGACAGGGAGTGATGGCTACACCTTC. The V gene is TRBV18, the J gene TRBJ1-2; TRBD1 matches 7 bases. Unmatched junction bases numbered 8, after V lost 4 bases and J lost 6 bases. Germline lookup yields CDR1 KGHSH and CDR2 LQKENI. The length of the CDR3 is 14 residues.

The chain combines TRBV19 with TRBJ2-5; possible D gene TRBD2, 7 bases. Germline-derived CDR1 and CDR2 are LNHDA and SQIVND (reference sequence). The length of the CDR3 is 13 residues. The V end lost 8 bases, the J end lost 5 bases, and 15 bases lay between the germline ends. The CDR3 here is CASGNREGETQYF. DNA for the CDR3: TGTGCCAGTGGAAACAGGGAGGGGGAGACCCAGTACTTC.

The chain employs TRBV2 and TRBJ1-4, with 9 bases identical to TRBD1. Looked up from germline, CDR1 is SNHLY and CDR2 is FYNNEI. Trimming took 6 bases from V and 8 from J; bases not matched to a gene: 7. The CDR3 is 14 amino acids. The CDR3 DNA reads TGTGCCAGCAGCCAACAGGGGGCTGGCGAAAAACTGTTTTTT. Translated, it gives CASSQQGAGEKLFF.